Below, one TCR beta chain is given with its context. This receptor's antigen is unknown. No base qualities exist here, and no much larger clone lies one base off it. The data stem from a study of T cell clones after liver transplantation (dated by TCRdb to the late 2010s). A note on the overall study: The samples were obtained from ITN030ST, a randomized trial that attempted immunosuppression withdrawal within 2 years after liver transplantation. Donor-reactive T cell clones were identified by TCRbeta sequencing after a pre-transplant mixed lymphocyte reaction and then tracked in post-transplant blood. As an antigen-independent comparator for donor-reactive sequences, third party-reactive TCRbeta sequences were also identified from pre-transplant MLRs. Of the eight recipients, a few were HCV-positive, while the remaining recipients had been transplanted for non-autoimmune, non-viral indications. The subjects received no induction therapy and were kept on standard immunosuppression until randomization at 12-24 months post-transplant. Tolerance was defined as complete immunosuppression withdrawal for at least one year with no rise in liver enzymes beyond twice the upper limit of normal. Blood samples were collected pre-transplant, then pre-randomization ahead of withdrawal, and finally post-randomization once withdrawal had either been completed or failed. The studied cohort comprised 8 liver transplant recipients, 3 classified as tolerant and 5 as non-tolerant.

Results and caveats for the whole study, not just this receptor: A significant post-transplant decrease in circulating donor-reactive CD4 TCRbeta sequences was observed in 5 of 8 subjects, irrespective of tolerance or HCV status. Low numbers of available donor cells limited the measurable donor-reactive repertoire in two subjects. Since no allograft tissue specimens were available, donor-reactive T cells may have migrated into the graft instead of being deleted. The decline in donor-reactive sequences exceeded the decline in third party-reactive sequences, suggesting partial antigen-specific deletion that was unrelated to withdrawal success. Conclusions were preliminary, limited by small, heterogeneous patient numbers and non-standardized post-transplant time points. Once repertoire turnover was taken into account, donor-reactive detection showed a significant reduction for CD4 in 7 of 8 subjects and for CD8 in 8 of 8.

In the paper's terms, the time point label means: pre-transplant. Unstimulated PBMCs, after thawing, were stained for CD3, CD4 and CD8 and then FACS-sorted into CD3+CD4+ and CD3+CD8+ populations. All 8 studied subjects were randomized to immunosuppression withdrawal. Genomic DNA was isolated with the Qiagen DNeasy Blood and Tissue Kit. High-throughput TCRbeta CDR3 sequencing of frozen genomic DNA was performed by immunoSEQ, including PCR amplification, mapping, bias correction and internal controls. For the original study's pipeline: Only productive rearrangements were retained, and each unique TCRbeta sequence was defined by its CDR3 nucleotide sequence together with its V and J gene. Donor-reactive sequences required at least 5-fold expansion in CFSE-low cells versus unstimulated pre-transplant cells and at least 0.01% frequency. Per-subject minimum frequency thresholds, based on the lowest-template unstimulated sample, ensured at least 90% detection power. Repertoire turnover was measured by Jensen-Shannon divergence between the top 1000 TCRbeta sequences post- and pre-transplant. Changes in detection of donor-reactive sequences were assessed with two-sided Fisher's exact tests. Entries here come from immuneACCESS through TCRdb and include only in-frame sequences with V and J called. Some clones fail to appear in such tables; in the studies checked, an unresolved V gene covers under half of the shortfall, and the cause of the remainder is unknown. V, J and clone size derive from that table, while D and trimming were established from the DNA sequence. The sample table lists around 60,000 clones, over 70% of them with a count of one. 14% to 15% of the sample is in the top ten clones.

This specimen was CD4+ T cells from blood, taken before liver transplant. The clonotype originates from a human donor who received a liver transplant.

The DNA sequence follows: TGTGCCAGCAGCCGGGAGGGCATGGGTACAGATACGCAGTATTTT. Its translation reads: CASSREGMGTDTQYF. The chain joins TRBV5-6 to TRBJ2-3, with 8 bases aligning to TRBD2. Taken from cysteine to phenylalanine, the CDR3 has 15 residues. Just the 45-base CDR3 DNA is kept, in frame starting at base 1. CDR1 and CDR2 are read off the germline V gene as SGHDT and YYEEEE. Compared with germline, V lacks 4 bases and J lacks 3 bases; bases without a gene match: 7. The CDR3, completed at both ends by the reference TRBV5-6 and TRBJ2-3 genes, gives the full variable domain DAGVTQSPTHLIKTRGQQVTLRCSPKSGHDTVSWYQQALGQGPQFIFQYYEEEERQRGNFPDRFSGHQFPNYSSELNVNALLLGDSALYLCASSREGMGTDTQYFGPGTRLTVL.